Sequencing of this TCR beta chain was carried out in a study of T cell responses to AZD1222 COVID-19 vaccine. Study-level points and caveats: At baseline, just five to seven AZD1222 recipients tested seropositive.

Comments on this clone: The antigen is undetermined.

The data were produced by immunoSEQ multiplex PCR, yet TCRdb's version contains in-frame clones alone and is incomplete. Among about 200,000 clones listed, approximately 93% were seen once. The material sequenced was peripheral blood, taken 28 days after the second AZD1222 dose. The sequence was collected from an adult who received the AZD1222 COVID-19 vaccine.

The CDR3 spells CASSVSRGTYEQYF. CDR3 nucleotides: TGTGCCAGCAGCGTCTCGAGAGGGACCTACGAGCAGTACTTC. The chain has TRBV7-8 and TRBJ2-7; D is perhaps TRBD2 (5 bases). Germline V gene sequence: CDR1 SGHVS, CDR2 FQNEAQ. The CDR3 extends over 14 amino acids. The V gene lost 5 bases and the J gene lost 2 bases, with 13 bases spanning the gap.